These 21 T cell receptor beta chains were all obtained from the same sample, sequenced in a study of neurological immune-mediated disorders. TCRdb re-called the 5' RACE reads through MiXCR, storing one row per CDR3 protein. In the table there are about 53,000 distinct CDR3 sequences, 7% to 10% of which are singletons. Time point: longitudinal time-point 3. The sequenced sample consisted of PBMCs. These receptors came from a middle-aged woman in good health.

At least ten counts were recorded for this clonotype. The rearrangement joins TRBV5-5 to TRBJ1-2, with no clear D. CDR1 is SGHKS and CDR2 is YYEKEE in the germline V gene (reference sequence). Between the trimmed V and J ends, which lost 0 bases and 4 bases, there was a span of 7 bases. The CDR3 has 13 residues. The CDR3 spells CASSLDITYGYTF. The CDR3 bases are TGTGCCAGCAGCTTGGATATTACCTATGGCTACACCTTC. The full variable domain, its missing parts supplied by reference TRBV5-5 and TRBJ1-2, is DAGVTQSPTHLIKTRGQQVTLRCSPISGHKSVSWYQQVLGQGPQFIFQYYEKEERGRGNFPDRFSARQFPNYSSELNVNALLLGDSALYLCASSLDITYGYTFGSGTRLTVV.

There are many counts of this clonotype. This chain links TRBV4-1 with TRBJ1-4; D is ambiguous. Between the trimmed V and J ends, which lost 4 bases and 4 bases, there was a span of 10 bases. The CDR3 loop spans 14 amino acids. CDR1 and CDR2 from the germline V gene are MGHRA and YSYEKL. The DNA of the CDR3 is TGCGCCAGCAGCCTCTTGGCCTTTAATGAAAAACTGTTTTTT. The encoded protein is CASSLLAFNEKLFF.

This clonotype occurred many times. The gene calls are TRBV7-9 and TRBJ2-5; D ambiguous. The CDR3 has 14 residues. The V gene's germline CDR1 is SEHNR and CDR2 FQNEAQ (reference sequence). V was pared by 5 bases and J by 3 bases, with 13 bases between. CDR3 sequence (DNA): TGTGCCAGCAGCCTCGTCCGGCCCGAAGAGACCCAGTACTTC. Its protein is CASSLVRPEETQYF.

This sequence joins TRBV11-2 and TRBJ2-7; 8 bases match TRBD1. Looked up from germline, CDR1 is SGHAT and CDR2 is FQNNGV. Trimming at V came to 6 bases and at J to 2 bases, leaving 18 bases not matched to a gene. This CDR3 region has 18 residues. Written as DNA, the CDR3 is TGTGCCAGCAGTTTTCCCCCGCAGGGACAGGAAAATACCTACGAGCAGTACTTC. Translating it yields CASSFPPQGQENTYEQYF.

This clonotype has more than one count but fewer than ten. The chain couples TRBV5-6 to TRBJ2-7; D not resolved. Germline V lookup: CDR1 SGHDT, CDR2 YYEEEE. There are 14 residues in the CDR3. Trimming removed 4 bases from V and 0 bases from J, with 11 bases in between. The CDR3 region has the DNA TGTGCCAGCAGCCTTCGAATCGTCTCCTACGAGCAGTACTTC. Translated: CASSLRIVSYEQYF.

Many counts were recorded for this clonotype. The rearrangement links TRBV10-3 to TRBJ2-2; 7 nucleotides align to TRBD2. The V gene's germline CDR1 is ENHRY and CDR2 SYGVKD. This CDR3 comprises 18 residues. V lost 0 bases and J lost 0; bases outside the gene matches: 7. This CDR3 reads CAISESVAGAANTGELFF. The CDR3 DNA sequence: TGTGCCATCAGTGAGTCGGTAGCGGGCGCTGCGAACACCGGGGAGCTGTTTTTT.

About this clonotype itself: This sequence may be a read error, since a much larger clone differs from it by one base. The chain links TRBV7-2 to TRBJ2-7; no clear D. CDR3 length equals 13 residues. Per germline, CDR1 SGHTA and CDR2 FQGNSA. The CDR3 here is CASSLRKAYDQYF. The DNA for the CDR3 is TGTGCCAGCAGCTTAAGGAAGGCCTACGACCAGTACTTC.

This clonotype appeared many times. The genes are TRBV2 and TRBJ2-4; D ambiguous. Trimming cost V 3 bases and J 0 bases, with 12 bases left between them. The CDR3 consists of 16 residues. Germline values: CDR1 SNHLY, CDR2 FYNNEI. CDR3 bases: TGTGCCAGCAGTGATAGAGTGCTTCTAGCCAAAAACATTCAGTACTTC. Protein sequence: CASSDRVLLAKNIQYF.

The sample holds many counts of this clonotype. The DNA for the CDR3 is TGTGCCAGCAGCTCCGGACCCAGGGCCCCCTATGGCTACACCTTC. Protein: CASSSGPRAPYGYTF. The chain links TRBV5-5 to TRBJ1-2, with D possibly matching TRBD1 (5 bases). Trimming removed 3 bases from V and 4 bases from J, with 16 bases in between. CDR1 and CDR2 from the germline V gene are SGHKS and YYEKEE (reference sequence). This CDR3 is 15 amino acids long.

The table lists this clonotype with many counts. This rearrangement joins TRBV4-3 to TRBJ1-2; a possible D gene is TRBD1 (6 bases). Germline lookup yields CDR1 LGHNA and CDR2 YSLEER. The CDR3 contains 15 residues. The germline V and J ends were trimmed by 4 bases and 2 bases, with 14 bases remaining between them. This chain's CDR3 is CASSPRAGVNYGYTF. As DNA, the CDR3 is TGCGCCAGCAGCCCCCGTGCAGGGGTCAACTATGGCTACACCTTC.

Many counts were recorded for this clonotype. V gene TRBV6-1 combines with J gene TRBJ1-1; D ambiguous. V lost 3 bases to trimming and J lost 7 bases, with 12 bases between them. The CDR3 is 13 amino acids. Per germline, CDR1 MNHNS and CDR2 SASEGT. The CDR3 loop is CASSELGRNEAFF. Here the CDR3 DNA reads TGTGCCAGCAGTGAGTTAGGGCGAAATGAAGCTTTCTTT.

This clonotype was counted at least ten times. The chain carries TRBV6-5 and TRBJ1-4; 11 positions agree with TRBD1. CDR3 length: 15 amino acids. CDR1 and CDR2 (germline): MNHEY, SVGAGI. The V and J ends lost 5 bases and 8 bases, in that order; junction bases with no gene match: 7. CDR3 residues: CASSDRDRGVEKLFF. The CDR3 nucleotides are TGTGCCAGCAGTGACCGGGACAGGGGGGTGGAAAAACTGTTTTTT.

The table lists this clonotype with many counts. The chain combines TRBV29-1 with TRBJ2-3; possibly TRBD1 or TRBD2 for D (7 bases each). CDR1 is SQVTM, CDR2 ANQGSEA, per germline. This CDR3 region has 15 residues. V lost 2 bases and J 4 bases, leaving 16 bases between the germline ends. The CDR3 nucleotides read TGCAGCGTTGAAAGTGGCAGGGGGGGGTCAGATACGCAGTATTTT. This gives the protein CSVESGRGGSDTQYF.

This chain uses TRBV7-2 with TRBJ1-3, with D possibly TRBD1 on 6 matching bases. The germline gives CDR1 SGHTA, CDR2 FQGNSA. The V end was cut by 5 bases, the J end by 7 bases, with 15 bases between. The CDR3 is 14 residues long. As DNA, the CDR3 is TGTGCCAGCAGCGAACAGGGCCGGGGGAACACCATATATTTT. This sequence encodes CASSEQGRGNTIYF.

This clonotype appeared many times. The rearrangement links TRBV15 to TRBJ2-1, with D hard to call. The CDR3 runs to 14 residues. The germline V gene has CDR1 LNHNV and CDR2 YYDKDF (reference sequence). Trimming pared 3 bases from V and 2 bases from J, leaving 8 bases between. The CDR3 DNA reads TGTGCCACCAGCAGTGACCGAACCTACAATGAGCAGTTCTTC. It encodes CATSSDRTYNEQFF.

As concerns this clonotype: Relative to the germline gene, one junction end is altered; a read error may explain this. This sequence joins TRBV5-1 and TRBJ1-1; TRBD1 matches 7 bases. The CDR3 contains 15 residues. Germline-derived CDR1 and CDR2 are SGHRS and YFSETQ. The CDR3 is CTSSLARQGHTEAFF. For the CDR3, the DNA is TGCACCAGCAGCCTGGCCAGACAGGGTCACACTGAAGCTTTCTTT.

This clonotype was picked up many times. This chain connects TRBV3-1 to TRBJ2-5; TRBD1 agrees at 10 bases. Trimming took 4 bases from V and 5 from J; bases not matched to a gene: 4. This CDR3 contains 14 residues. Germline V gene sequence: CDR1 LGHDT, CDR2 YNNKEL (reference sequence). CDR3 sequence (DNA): TGTGCCAGCAGCCGCCAGGGACAGGGGGAGACCCAGTACTTC. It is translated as CASSRQGQGETQYF.

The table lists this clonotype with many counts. The CDR3 protein is CSARDDGVHQPQHF. The CDR3 region has the DNA TGCAGTGCTAGAGATGACGGGGTTCATCAGCCCCAGCATTTT. The V call is TRBV20-1, the J call TRBJ1-5; no definite D call. In germline, CDR1 is DFQATT, CDR2 SNEGSKA (reference sequence). Trimming stripped 0 bases from V and 5 bases from J, with 11 bases between. This CDR3 is 14 amino acids long.

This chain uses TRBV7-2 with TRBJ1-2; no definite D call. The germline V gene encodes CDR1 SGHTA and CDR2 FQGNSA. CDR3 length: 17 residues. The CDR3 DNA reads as TGTGTTAGCACCCAAGGTGGGAAGGGCGGGTGGAGAGGTGGCTACACCTTC. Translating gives CVSTQGGKGGWRGGYTF.

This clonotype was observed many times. This CDR3 is CASSSRVQETQYF. The CDR3 DNA reads TGTGCCAGCAGTTCCAGGGTGCAAGAGACCCAGTACTTC. This chain links TRBV12-3 or TRBV12-4 with TRBJ2-5; D perhaps matches TRBD1 (5 bases). The CDR3 spans 13 residues. Between the trimmed V and J ends, which lost 4 bases and 2 bases, there was a span of 8 bases.

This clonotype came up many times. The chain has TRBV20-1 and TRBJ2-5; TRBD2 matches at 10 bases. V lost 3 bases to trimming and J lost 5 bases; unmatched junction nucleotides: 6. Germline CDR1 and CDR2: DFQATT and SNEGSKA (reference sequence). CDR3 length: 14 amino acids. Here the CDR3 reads CSASLAGVEETQYF. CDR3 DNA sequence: TGCAGTGCTAGTCTAGCGGGAGTTGAGGAGACCCAGTACTTC.